This TCR beta chain was recovered during a study of blood T cell repertoires in COVID-19. Study information: The United States, Italy and Spain provided the acute and convalescent COVID-19 samples. T cells, B-cell-depleted T cells, or PBMCs provided the cDNA or gDNA that served as material.

As processed by the authors: Estimation of nucleated cell counts relied on the amplification of reference gene primers. The table came from immunoSEQ multiplex PCR; TCRdb's copy has only in-frame clones and leaves some out. V and J calls and clone size come straight from that table; D and trimming were deduced from the DNA. There are fewer than 55,000 clones in the sample; 81% occur only once, and approximately 20% lies in the top ten. One Seattle source followed patients from active infection through their disease course. This clone showed up just a few times. V shed 4 bases and J shed 5 bases, with 14 bases lying between them. Germline V gene sequence: CDR1 MGHDK, CDR2 SYGVNS. This CDR3 has 15 amino acids.

The sequencing sample was made of peripheral blood. The receptor's source is a woman older than 75 with COVID-19, enrolled during active disease. This sequence joins TRBV25-1 and TRBJ2-2; D may be TRBD1 (6 bases). The CDR3, as DNA: TGTGCCAGCAGTGCCCAGGGGCGCGGGACCGGGGAGCTGTTTTTT. Amino acid sequence: CASSAQGRGTGELFF.